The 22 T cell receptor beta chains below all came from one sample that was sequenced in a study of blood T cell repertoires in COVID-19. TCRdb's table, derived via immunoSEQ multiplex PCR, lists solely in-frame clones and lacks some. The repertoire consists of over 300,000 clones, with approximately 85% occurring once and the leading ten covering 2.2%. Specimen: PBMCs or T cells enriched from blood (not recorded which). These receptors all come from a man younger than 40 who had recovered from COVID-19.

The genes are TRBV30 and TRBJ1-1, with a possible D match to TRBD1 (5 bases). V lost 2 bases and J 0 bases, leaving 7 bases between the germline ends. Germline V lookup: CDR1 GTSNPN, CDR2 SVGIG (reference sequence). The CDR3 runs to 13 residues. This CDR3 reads CAWSPTVNTEAFF. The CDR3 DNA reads TGTGCCTGGAGTCCGACAGTGAACACTGAAGCTTTCTTT.

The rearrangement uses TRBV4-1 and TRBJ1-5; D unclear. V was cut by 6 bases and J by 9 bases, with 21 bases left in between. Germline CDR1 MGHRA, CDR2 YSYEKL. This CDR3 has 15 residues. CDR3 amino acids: CASSGGQADFWPQHF. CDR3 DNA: TGCGCCAGCAGTGGCGGGCAGGCCGATTTCTGGCCCCAGCATTTT.

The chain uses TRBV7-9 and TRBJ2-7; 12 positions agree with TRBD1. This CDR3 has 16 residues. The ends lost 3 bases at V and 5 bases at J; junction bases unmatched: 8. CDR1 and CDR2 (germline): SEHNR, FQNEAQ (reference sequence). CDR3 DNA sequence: TGTGCCAGCAGCTTGGGATCCGGGACAGGGGGCCACGAGCAGTACTTC. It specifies CASSLGSGTGGHEQYF.

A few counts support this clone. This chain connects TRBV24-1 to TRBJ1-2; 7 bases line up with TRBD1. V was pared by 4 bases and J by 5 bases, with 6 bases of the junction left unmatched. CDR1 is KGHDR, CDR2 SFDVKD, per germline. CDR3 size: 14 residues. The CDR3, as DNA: TGTGCCACCAGTGACCGGGACAGAGTTTATGGCTACACCTTC. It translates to CATSDRDRVYGYTF.

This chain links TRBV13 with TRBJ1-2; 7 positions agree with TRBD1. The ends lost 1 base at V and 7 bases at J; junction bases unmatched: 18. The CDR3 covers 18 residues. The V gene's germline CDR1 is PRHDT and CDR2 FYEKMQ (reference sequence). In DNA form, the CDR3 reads TGTGCCAGCAGCTTAGTGGGACAGAGCTTAATATCTATAGGTGGCTACACCTTC. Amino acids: CASSLVGQSLISIGGYTF.

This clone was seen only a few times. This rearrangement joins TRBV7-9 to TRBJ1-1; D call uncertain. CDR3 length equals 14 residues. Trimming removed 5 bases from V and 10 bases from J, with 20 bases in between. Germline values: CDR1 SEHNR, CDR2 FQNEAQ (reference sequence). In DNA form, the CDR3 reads TGTGCCAGCAGCCTTGGGTCATCCGAACGCGGAGCTTTCTTT. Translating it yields CASSLGSSERGAFF.

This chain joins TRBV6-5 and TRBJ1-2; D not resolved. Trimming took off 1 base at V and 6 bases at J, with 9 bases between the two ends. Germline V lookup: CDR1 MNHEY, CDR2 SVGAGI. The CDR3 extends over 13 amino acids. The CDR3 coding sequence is TGTGCCAGCAGTTACTTCAGGAACGATGGCTACACCTTC. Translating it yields CASSYFRNDGYTF.

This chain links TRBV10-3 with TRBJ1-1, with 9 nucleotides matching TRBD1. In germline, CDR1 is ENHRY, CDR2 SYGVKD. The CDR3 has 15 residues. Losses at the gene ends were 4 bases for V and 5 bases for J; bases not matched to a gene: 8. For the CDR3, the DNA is TGTGCCATCAGTGGCCCGGGACAGGGAAGAACTGAAGCTTTCTTT. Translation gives CAISGPGQGRTEAFF.

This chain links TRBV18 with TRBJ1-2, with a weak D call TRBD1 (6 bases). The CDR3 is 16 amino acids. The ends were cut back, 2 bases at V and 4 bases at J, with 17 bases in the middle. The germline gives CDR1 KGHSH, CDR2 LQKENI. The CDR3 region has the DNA TGTGCCAGCTCACCAAGGGGGTCTTCTGGGGCCTATGGCTACACCTTC. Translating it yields CASSPRGSSGAYGYTF.

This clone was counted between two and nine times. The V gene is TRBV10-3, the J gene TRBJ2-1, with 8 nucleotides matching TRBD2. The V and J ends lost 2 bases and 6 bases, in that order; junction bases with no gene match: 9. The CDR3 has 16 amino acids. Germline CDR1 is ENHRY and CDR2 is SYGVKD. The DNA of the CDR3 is TGTGCCATCAGTGAGAGGGGCGGGGGGCAAGGCAATGAGCAGTTCTTC. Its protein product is CAISERGGGQGNEQFF.

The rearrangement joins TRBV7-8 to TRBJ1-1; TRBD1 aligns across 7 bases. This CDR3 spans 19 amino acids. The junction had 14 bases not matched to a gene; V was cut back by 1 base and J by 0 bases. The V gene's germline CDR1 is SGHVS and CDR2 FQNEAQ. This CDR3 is CASSLGKQHRGTMNTEAFF. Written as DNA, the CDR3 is TGTGCCAGCAGCTTAGGAAAACAGCACAGGGGAACAATGAACACTGAAGCTTTCTTT.

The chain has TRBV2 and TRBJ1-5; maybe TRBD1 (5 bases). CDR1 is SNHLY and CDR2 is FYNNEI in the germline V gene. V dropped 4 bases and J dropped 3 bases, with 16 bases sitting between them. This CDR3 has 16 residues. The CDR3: CASSAWGLGNNQPQHF. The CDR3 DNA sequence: TGTGCCAGCAGTGCTTGGGGCCTCGGCAACAATCAGCCCCAGCATTTT.

Here the CDR3 reads CASSWTISGDHEQYF. The DNA of the CDR3 is TGTGCCAGTAGTTGGACTATTAGCGGGGACCACGAGCAGTACTTC. This rearrangement joins TRBV19 to TRBJ2-7; 8 bases match TRBD2. CDR3 length equals 15 residues. Germline assignment: CDR1 LNHDA and CDR2 SQIVND (reference sequence). The J segment lost 5 bases and the V segment lost 5 bases, leaving 11 bases of the junction unmatched.

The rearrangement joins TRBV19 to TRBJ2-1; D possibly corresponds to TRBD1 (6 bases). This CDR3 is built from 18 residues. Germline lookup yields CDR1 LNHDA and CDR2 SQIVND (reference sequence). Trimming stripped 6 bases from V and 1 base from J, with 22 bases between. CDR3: CASSPRGTGAFSYNEQFF. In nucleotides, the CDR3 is TGTGCCAGTAGCCCAAGGGGGACCGGGGCCTTTTCCTACAATGAGCAGTTCTTC.

This CDR3 reads CASNSEMNTEAFF. CDR3 nucleotides: TGTGCCAGTAATTCAGAAATGAACACTGAAGCTTTCTTT. The chain recombines TRBV19 with TRBJ1-1; unclear D gene. This CDR3 comprises 13 residues. Germline V lookup: CDR1 LNHDA, CDR2 SQIVND (reference sequence). V was cut by 7 bases and J by 0 bases, with 9 bases left in between.

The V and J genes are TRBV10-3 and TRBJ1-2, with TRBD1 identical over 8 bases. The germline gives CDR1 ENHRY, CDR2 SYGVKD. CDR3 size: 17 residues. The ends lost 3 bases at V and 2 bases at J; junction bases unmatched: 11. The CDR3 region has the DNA TGTGCCATCAGTGAATCATGGCAGGGGGCCTTGAACTATGGCTACACCTTC. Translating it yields CAISESWQGALNYGYTF.

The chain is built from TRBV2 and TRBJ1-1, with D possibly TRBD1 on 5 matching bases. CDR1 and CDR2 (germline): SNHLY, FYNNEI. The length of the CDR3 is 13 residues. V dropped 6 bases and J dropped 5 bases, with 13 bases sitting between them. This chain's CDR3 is CASSGSGQTEAFF. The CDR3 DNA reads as TGTGCCAGCAGCGGATCAGGACAAACTGAAGCTTTCTTT.

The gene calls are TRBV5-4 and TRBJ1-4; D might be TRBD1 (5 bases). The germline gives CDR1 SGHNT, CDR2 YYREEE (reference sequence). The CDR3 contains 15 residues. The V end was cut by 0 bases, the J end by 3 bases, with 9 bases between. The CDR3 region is CASSLDGAANEKLFF. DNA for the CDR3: TGTGCCAGCAGCTTGGATGGGGCAGCTAATGAAAAACTGTTTTTT.

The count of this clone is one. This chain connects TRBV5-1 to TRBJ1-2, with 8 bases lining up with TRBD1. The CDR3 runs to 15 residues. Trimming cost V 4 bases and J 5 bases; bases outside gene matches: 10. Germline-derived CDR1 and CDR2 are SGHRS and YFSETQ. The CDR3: CASSPTPGQVYGYTF. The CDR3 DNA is TGCGCCAGCAGCCCCACCCCGGGACAGGTATATGGCTACACCTTC.

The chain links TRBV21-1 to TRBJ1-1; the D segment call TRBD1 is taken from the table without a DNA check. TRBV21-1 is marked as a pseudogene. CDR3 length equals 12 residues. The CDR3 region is CASSNQGREAFF. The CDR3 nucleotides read TGTGCCAGCAGCAACCAGGGGCGAGAAGCTTTCTTT.

The CDR3 sequence is CASRQDSNYGYTF. The CDR3 DNA reads as TGTGCCAGCAGGCAGGACAGTAACTATGGCTACACCTTC. The chain couples TRBV9 to TRBJ1-2; possible D gene TRBD1, 6 bases. The CDR3 is made up of 13 amino acids. Trimming removed 5 bases from V and 1 base from J, with 9 bases in between. Germline CDR1 SGDLS, CDR2 YYNGEE.

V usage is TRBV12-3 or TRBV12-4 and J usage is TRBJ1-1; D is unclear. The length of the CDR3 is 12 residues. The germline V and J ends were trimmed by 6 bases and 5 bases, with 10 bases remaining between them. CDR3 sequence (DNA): TGTGCCAGCAGCCGACTAGGGACTGAAGCTTTCTTT. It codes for CASSRLGTEAFF.